A single T cell receptor (beta chain) is shown here with its context. CDR1 is GTSNPN, CDR2 SVGIG, per germline (reference sequence). The CDR3 consists of 13 residues. The ends were cut back, 4 bases at V and 8 bases at J, with 17 bases in the middle. This sample is drawn from a study of cytomegalovirus exposure and HLA in healthy donors. This table comes from immunoSEQ multiplex PCR, and its TCRdb copy is limited to in-frame clones, with some not included. Among some 120,000 clones, around 90% were seen once, and the ten largest hold 1.5% to 2.5%. The rearrangement links TRBV30 to TRBJ1-2; the D is unclear. Sequenced input: PBMCs. The TCR originated in a woman aged 18-29 years in good health and CMV-seronegative. DNA for the CDR3: TGTGCCTGGATGGCCCTAGGTTGGGAGGGCTACACCTTC. It is translated as CAWMALGWEGYTF.